The present T cell receptor (beta chain) was sequenced within a study of tumor and adjacent non-tumor tissue in lung cancer. Study-level background: Patients comprised some eleven adenocarcinoma, a couple of squamous cell carcinoma and 1 small cell lung cancer.

Study results and limitations: Top 100 clones took a larger repertoire share in normal lung.

The library came from three nested PCR rounds adapted from ARM-PCR protocols. TCRdb redid the calling of the multiplex PCR reads with MiXCR, one entry per CDR3 protein. The sample lists about 110,000 distinct CDR3 sequences, over 75% occurring once. The V and J ends lost 5 bases and 6 bases respectively, with 18 bases between them. The germline V gene has CDR1 SGHNT and CDR2 YYREEE (reference sequence). The CDR3 runs to 15 residues. The template was RNA from unsorted bulk tissue. Chemotherapy-naive patients with new lung cancer underwent thoracic surgery in China, August–late 2014. This clonotype came up many times. Its cognate antigen is unknown.

The rearrangement uses TRBV5-4 and TRBJ2-4; maybe TRBD1 (5 bases). The clonotype originates from a man between 65 and 80 years old with non-small cell lung cancer. The sequenced sample was lung tumor tissue. CDR3 sequence reads: CASRRETDTLNIQYF. The CDR3 nucleotides read TGTGCCAGCAGACGAGAAACGGACACCTTAAACATTCAGTACTTC.